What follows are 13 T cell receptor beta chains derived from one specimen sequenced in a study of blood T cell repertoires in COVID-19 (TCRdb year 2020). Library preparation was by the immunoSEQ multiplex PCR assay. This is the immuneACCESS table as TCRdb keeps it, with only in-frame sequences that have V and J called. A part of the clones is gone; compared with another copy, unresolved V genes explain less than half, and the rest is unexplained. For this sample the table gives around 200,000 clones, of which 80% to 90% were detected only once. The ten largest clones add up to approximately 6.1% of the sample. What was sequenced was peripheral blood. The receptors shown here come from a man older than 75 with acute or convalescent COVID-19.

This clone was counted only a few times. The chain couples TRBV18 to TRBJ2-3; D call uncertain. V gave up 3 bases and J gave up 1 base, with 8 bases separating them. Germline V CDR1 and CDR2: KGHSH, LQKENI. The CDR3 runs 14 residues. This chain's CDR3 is CASSPRSGTDTQYF. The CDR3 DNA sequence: TGTGCCAGCTCACCGAGAAGCGGCACAGATACGCAGTATTTT.

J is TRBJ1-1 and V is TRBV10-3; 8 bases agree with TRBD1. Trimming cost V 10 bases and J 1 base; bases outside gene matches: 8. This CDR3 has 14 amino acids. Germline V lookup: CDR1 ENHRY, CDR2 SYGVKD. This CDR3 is CATRGQGGNTEAFF. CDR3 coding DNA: TGTGCCACCAGAGGACAGGGCGGGAACACTGAAGCTTTCTTT.

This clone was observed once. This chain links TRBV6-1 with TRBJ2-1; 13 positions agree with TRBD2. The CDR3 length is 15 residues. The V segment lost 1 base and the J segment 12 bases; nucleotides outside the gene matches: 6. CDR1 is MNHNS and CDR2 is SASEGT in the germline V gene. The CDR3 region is CASSEGGLAGMRQFF. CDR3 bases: TGTGCCAGCAGTGAAGGGGGACTAGCGGGAATGCGGCAGTTCTTC.

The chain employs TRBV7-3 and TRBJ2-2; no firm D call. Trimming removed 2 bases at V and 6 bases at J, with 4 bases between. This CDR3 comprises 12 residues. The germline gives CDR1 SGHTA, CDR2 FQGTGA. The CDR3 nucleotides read TGTGCCAGCAGCTTATATCCCGGGGAGCTGTTTTTT. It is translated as CASSLYPGELFF.

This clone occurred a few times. The CDR3 reads CASSVNRGLGNTIYF. The CDR3 nucleotides are TGCGCCAGCAGCGTCAACAGGGGGTTAGGAAACACCATATATTTT. V usage is TRBV5-1 and J usage is TRBJ1-3, with 8 bases identical to TRBD1. Unmatched junction bases numbered 7, after V lost 4 bases and J lost 4 bases. The germline gives CDR1 SGHRS, CDR2 YFSETQ. The CDR3 extends over 15 amino acids. The entire variable domain, with the rest obtained from reference TRBV5-1 and TRBJ1-3, is as follows: KAGVTQTPRYLIKTRGQQVTLSCSPISGHRSVSWYQQTPGQGLQFLFEYFSETQRNKGNFPGRFSGRQFSNSRSEMNVSTLELGDSALYLCASSVNRGLGNTIYFGEGSWLTVV.

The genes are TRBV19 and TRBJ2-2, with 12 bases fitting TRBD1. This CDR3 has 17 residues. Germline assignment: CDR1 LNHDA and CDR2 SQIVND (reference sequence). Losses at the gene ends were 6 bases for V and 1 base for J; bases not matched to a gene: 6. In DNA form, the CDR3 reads TGTGCCAGTAGCCAGGGACAGGGGGCCCGGAACACCGGGGAGCTGTTTTTT. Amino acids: CASSQGQGARNTGELFF.

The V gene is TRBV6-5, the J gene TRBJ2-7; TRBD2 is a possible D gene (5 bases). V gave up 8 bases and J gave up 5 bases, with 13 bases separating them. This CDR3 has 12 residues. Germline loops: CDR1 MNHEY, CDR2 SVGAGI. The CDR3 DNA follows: TGTGCCAGCCCCCGGCCGGGAAACGAGCAGTACGTC. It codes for CASPRPGNEQYV.

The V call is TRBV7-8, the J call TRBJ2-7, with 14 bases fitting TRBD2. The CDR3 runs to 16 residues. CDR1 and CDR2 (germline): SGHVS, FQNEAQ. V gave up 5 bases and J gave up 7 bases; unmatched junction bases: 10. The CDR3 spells CASSITGTSGRGEQYF. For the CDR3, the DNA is TGTGCCAGCAGCATAACCGGGACTAGCGGGAGAGGGGAGCAGTACTTC.

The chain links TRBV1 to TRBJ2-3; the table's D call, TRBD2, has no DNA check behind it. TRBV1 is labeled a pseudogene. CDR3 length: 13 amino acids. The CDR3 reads CTSSRTDSGTQYF. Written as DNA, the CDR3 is TGCACCAGCAGCAGGACTGACTCAGGTACGCAGTATTTT.

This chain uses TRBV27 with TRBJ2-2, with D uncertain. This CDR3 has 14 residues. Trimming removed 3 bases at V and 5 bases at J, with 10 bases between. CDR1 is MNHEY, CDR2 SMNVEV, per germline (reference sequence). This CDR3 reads CASSFRRRTGELFF. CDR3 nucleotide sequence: TGTGCCAGCAGTTTTCGGCGGAGAACCGGGGAGCTGTTTTTT.

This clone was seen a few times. Here the CDR3 DNA reads TGTGCCAGCAGTGATACAGGGGGACATCAGCCCCAGCATTTT. Amino acids: CASSDTGGHQPQHF. V and J are TRBV25-1 and TRBJ1-5, with 8 bases fitting TRBD1. Trimming cost V 3 bases and J 5 bases; bases outside gene matches: 3. The CDR3 contains 14 residues. CDR1 is MGHDK and CDR2 is SYGVNS in the germline V gene.

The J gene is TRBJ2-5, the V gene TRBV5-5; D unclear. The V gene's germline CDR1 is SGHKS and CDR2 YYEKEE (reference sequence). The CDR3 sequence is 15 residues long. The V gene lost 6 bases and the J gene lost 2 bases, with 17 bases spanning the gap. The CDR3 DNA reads TGTGCCAGCAAGGAGTGGGTCCTAACACAAGAGACCCAGTACTTC. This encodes CASKEWVLTQETQYF.

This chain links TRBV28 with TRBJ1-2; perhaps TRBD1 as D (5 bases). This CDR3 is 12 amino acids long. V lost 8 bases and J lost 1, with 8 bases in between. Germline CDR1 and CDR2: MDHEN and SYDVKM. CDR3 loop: CASQTVNYGYTF. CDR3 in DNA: TGTGCCAGCCAGACAGTTAACTATGGCTACACCTTC.